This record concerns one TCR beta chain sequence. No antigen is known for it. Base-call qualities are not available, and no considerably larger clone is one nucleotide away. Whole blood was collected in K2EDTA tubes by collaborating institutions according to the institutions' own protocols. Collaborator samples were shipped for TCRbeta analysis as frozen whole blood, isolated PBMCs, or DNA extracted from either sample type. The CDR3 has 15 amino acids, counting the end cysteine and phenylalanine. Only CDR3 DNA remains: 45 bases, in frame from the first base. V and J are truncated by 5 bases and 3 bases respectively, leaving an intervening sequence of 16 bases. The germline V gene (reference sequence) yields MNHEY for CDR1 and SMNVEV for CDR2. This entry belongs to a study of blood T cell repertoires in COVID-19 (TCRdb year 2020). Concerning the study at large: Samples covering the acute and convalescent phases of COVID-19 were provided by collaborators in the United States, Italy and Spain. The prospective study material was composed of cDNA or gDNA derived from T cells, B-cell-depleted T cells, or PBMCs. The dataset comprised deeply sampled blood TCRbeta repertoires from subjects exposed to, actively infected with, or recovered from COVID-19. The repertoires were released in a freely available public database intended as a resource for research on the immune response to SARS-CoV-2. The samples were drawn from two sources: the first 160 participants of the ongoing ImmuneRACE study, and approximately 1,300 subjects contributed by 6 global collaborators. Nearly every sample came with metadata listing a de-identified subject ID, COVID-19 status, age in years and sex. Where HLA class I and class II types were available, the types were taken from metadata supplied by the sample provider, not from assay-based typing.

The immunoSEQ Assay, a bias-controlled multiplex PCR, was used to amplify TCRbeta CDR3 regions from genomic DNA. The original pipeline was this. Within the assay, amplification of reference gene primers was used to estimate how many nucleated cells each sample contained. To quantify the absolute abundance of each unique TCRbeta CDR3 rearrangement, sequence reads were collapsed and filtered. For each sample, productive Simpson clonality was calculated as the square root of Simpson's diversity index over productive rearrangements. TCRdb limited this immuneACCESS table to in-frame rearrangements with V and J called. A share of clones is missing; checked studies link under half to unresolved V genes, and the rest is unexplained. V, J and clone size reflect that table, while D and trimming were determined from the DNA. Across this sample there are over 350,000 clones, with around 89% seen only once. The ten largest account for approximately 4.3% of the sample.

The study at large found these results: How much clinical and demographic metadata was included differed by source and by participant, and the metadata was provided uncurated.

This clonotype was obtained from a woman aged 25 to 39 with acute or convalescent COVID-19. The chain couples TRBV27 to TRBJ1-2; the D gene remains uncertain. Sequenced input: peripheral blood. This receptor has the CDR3 CASSLTSHPDYGYTF. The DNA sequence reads TGTGCCAGCAGTCTTACCTCACACCCAGACTATGGCTACACCTTC.